This T cell receptor (beta chain) came from a study of cytomegalovirus exposure and HLA in healthy donors. Study-level information: The study placed over 65% of its approximately 430 genotyped donors in the Caucasian-associated ancestry cluster.

CDR3 length: 13 residues. CDR1 and CDR2 from the germline V gene are MNHNY and SVGAGI (reference sequence). With 5 bases removed from V and 3 bases from J, the gap between germline ends came to 10 bases. A multiplex PCR was run with 60 Vbeta primers and 13 Jbeta primers. Repertoires were generated with immunoSEQ multiplex PCR, while TCRdb's copy carries only in-frame clones and drops some. Of 95,000 to 100,000 clones listed, around 73% were seen once; the top ten hold about 0.71%. This clone appeared a single time. Its matching antigen is unknown. Study conclusions and caveats: A later analysis reported that several of the most significant clusters appeared to be linked to common viral pathogens, among them Epstein-Barr virus. Researchers reported from a later analysis that most CMV-associated TCR beta chains appeared HLA-restricted. Prediction of most subjects' HLA-A and HLA-B alleles by TCR beta sequences was reportedly accurate.

The chain is built from TRBV6-6 and TRBJ1-2, with D perhaps TRBD1 (5 bases). Sequencing used PBMCs. The TCR originated in a woman aged 55-69 years in good health and CMV-seronegative. DNA of the CDR3: TGTGCCAGCAGTCCTCCAGGGCACTATGGCTACACCTTC. Residues: CASSPPGHYGYTF.